Here is one T cell receptor beta chain with its context. Its antigen remains unidentified. Only in-frame clones appear in the TCRdb table, and some are missing; sequencing was by immunoSEQ multiplex PCR. The sample records approximately 110,000 clones, 80% to 95% being singletons. This record comes from a study of T cell responses to AZD1222 COVID-19 vaccine. Whole-study results and caveats: Repertoires were collected only later (after the peak T cell response had occurred).

The trim removed 0 bases at V and 3 bases at J, leaving 7 bases unmatched. This CDR3 is 16 amino acids long. CDR1 MNHEY and CDR2 SVGAGI come from the germline V gene. This clonotype was sampled from an adult who received the AZD1222 COVID-19 vaccine. Sequenced material: peripheral blood, taken 28 days after the second AZD1222 dose. The chain combines TRBV6-5 with TRBJ1-1; 7 bases agree with TRBD1. CDR3 residues: CASSYSSKGADTEAFF. In nucleotides, the CDR3 is TGTGCCAGCAGTTACTCTAGTAAGGGGGCGGACACTGAAGCTTTCTTT.